A single sample gave rise to the 30 T cell receptor beta chains below, sequenced in a study of T-cell reconstitution after alpha-beta-depleted transplantation in children. Using unique molecular identifiers, the investigators prepared the TCRbeta library. TCRdb reprocessed the PCR reads via MiXCR and lists one record per CDR3 protein. The table shows 150,000 to 200,000 distinct CDR3 sequences, with around 6.8% occurring only once. This sample comprised PBMCs from the stem cell graft donor, obtained from the stem cell graft. The receptors stem from a human donor who donated a stem cell graft to a child with Wiskott-Aldrich syndrome.

The chain is built from TRBV24-1 and TRBJ1-2; TRBD1 agrees at 9 bases. Germline lookup yields CDR1 KGHDR and CDR2 SFDVKD. Trimming at V came to 9 bases and at J to 7 bases, leaving 8 bases not matched to a gene. The CDR3 is 13 residues long. The CDR3 sequence is CATGRQGVIGYTF. CDR3 DNA: TGTGCCACCGGTAGACAGGGGGTAATTGGCTACACCTTC.

The table lists this clonotype with many counts. The genes are TRBV15 and TRBJ2-1, with D tentatively TRBD2 (6 bases). The CDR3 is 16 amino acids. Germline lookup yields CDR1 LNHNV and CDR2 YYDKDF (reference sequence). The V end lost 3 bases, the J end lost 10 bases, and 22 bases lay between the germline ends. The CDR3 bases are TGTGCCACCAGCAGTTTGGCTATCGGGAGACTCAGGGAGCAGTTCTTC. Its protein product is CATSSLAIGRLREQFF. Using reference TRBV15 and TRBJ2-1 for the parts outside the CDR3, the full variable domain is DAMVIQNPRYQVTQFGKPVTLSCSQTLNHNVMYWYQQKSSQAPKLLFHYYDKDFNNEADTPDNFQSRRPNTSFCFLDIRSPGLGDTAMYLCATSSLAIGRLREQFFGPGTRLTVL.

This clonotype was observed at least ten times. This rearrangement joins TRBV7-8 to TRBJ1-6; D possibly corresponds to TRBD1 (6 bases). From germline, CDR1 is SGHVS and CDR2 FQNEAQ. The CDR3 is 17 amino acids. V dropped 5 bases and J dropped 5 bases, with 19 bases sitting between them. The CDR3 here is CASSLGVGGTNNSPLHF. DNA of the CDR3: TGTGCCAGCAGCCTAGGGGTTGGGGGCACGAATAATTCACCCCTCCACTTT. Looking up the rest from reference TRBV7-8 and TRBJ1-6 gives the full variable domain: GAGVSQSPRYKVAKRGQDVALRCDPISGHVSLFWYQQALGQGPEFLTYFQNEAQLDKSGLPSDRFFAERPEGSVSTLKIQRTQQEDSAVYLCASSLGVGGTNNSPLHFGNGTRLTVT.

This clonotype showed up many times. The chain recombines TRBV29-1 with TRBJ1-5, with TRBD1 matching 9 bases. This CDR3 is 13 amino acids long. Germline V CDR1 and CDR2: SQVTM, ANQGSEA. J gave up 7 bases and V 3 bases, and 4 bases lay outside the gene matches. The CDR3 DNA is TGCAGCGTTGAGGGGGACAGGGACCAGCCCCAGCATTTT. Encoded protein: CSVEGDRDQPQHF.

This clonotype was detected a few times. The chain couples TRBV7-6 to TRBJ1-4; a weak D match, TRBD1 (6 bases). This CDR3 region has 14 residues. Trimming left V 2 bases short and J 5 bases short, with 9 bases between. Germline values: CDR1 SGHVS, CDR2 FNYEAQ. For the CDR3, the DNA is TGTGCCAGCAGCTTATCCGGACAGAATGAAAAACTGTTTTTT. Its translation is CASSLSGQNEKLFF.

The sample holds many counts of this clonotype. V gene TRBV5-1 combines with J gene TRBJ2-3, with TRBD2 matching over 9 bases. J gave up 1 base and V 4 bases, and 4 bases lay outside the gene matches. Germline loops: CDR1 SGHRS, CDR2 YFSETQ. The CDR3 length is 15 residues. The DNA of the CDR3 is TGCGCCAGCAGCCCTCCTAGCGGGGGCACAGATACGCAGTATTTT. Translating gives CASSPPSGGTDTQYF.

The sample holds many counts of this clonotype. The V and J genes are TRBV7-7 and TRBJ2-1, with 9 bases fitting TRBD2. This CDR3 contains 17 residues. Germline V gene sequence: CDR1 SSHAT, CDR2 FNYEAQ (reference sequence). After removal of 5 bases from V and 5 bases from J, the junction contained 13 bases not matched to a gene. Written as DNA, the CDR3 is TGTGCCAGCAGCCCAAGTACGACTAGCGGAACCCACAATGAGCAGTTCTTC. It yields the protein CASSPSTTSGTHNEQFF.

About this clonotype itself: A clone one base away is much larger, so this may be a read error. This chain joins TRBV29-1 and TRBJ2-6; D may be TRBD1 or TRBD2 (5 bases each). This CDR3 contains 13 residues. Germline CDR1 SQVTM, CDR2 ANQGSEA. CDR3 DNA: TGCAGCGCCCCGGACTCTGGGGCCAACGCCCTGACTTTC. This gives the protein CSAPDSGANALTF. Based on the CDR3 plus reference TRBV29-1 and TRBJ2-6, the full variable domain is SAVISQKPSRDICQRGTSLTIQCQVDSQVTMMFWYRQQPGQSLTLIATANQGSEATYESGFVIDKFPISRPNLTFSTLTVSNMSPEDSSIYLCSAPDSGANALTFGAGSRLTVL.

The table lists this clonotype with many counts. V usage is TRBV12-3 or TRBV12-4 and J usage is TRBJ2-7, with 11 bases matching TRBD1. This CDR3 has 15 amino acids. V lost 5 bases and J lost 3; bases outside the gene matches: 6. The DNA of the CDR3 is TGTGCCAGCAGTGCCCCGGGACAGGGGGACTACGAGCAGTACTTC. It translates to CASSAPGQGDYEQYF.

This clonotype showed up just a few times. The chain is built from TRBV19 and TRBJ1-5; D unclear. This CDR3 spans 14 amino acids. Trimming stripped 3 bases from V and 7 bases from J, with 13 bases between. Looked up from germline, CDR1 is LNHDA and CDR2 is SQIVND (reference sequence). The CDR3 DNA reads TGTGCCAGTAGTATTTACGCTATGGGGCAGCCCCAGCATTTT. Residues: CASSIYAMGQPQHF.

The V call is TRBV6-6, the J call TRBJ2-1, with 8 bases that match TRBD2. V shed 6 bases, J shed 8 bases, and the junction held 6 bases outside the gene matches. Germline V lookup: CDR1 MNHNY, CDR2 SVGAGI (reference sequence). CDR3 length: 13 residues. The CDR3 protein is CASSQRESDEQFF. CDR3 coding DNA: TGTGCCAGCAGCCAGCGGGAGAGCGATGAGCAGTTCTTC.

This clonotype showed up many times. The genes are TRBV21-1 and TRBJ2-7; the D segment call TRBD1 is taken from the table without a DNA check. TRBV21-1 is assigned pseudogene status. This CDR3 has 16 residues. The CDR3 region is CASSAPLGWRSYEQYF. The CDR3 bases are TGTGCCAGCAGCGCCCCCTTAGGTTGGAGATCCTACGAGCAGTACTTC.

This clonotype has at least ten counts. The chain carries TRBV15 and TRBJ2-1; no clear D gene. CDR3 length: 18 amino acids. Germline V lookup: CDR1 LNHNV, CDR2 YYDKDF (reference sequence). V was clipped by 1 base and J by 0 bases, with 16 bases between them. CDR3 loop: CATSRVGQAFGSYNEQFF. DNA of the CDR3: TGTGCCACCAGCAGAGTTGGTCAAGCGTTCGGCTCCTACAATGAGCAGTTCTTC.

This clonotype occurred many times. The rearrangement links TRBV20-1 to TRBJ2-1; D not resolved. V was pared by 3 bases and J by 8 bases, with 11 bases between. Germline V gene lookup returns CDR1 DFQATT and CDR2 SNEGSKA (reference sequence). The CDR3 consists of 12 residues. CDR3: CSARWLVDEQFF. The DNA of the CDR3 is TGCAGTGCTAGGTGGCTAGTAGATGAGCAGTTCTTC.

This clonotype appeared many times. This sequence joins TRBV7-2 and TRBJ1-1; D gene ambiguous. Germline assignment: CDR1 SGHTA and CDR2 FQGNSA. The CDR3 has 14 amino acids. Trimming pared 4 bases from V and 1 base from J, leaving 10 bases between. CDR3 DNA sequence: TGTGCCAGCAGCTCCCGTCGACAGAACACTGAAGCTTTCTTT. Translating it yields CASSSRRQNTEAFF.

The chain couples TRBV5-1 to TRBJ1-3; perhaps TRBD1 as D (6 bases). The CDR3 totals 13 residues. V lost 4 bases, J lost 5 bases, and 10 bases lay in between. Germline V CDR1 and CDR2: SGHRS, YFSETQ. The CDR3 protein is CASSPGGRNTIYF. CDR3 DNA sequence: TGCGCCAGCAGCCCGGGGGGCCGAAACACCATATATTTT.

V gene TRBV5-8 combines with J gene TRBJ2-7, with D possibly matching TRBD2 (5 bases). Germline assignment: CDR1 SGHTS and CDR2 YDEGEE. The CDR3 has 15 residues. Trimming cost V 5 bases and J 6 bases, with 21 bases left between them. The CDR3 nucleotides are TGTGCCAGCAGTCTTGAGGGCGCAGTGTGGAGCGAGCAGTACTTC. Amino acids: CASSLEGAVWSEQYF. The variable domain in full, completed from reference TRBV5-8 and TRBJ2-7, reads EAGVTQSPTHLIKTRGQQATLRCSPISGHTSVYWYQQALGLGLQFLLWYDEGEERNRGNFPPRFSGRQFPNYSSELNVNALELEDSALYLCASSLEGAVWSEQYFGPGTRLTVT.

Ten or more counts support this clonotype. This chain joins TRBV9 and TRBJ2-3, with D perhaps TRBD2 (5 bases). The CDR3 is 15 residues long. The germline V gene encodes CDR1 SGDLS and CDR2 YYNGEE. Trimming took 2 bases from V and 8 from J, leaving 18 bases between them. The CDR3 DNA is TGTGCCAGCAGCGTTCAACCCACCCCTAGCAGTACGCAGTATTTT. This codes for CASSVQPTPSSTQYF. Drawing the rest from reference TRBV9 and TRBJ2-3, the complete variable domain is DSGVTQTPKHLITATGQRVTLRCSPRSGDLSVYWYQQSLDQGLQFLIQYYNGEERAKGNILERFSAQQFPDLHSELNLSSLELGDSALYFCASSVQPTPSSTQYFGPGTRLTVL.

In this sample, this clonotype turned up many times. The CDR3 loop reads CASSQRGISEETQYF. CDR3 nucleotide sequence: TGTGCCAGCAGCCAACGGGGGATTTCCGAAGAGACCCAGTACTTC. The chain links TRBV3-1 to TRBJ2-5, with D tentatively TRBD2 (6 bases). Germline V gene sequence: CDR1 LGHDT, CDR2 YNNKEL (reference sequence). V lost 2 bases and J 3 bases, leaving 13 bases between the germline ends. The CDR3 runs 15 residues.

This clonotype occurred a few times. This rearrangement joins TRBV7-8 to TRBJ2-7; D is perhaps TRBD2 (5 bases). Germline V CDR1 and CDR2: SGHVS, FQNEAQ. V was cut by 1 base and J by 3 bases, with 10 bases left in between. The CDR3 is made up of 14 amino acids. Here the CDR3 reads CASSLEVASYEQYF. Written as DNA, the CDR3 is TGTGCCAGCAGCTTAGAAGTAGCGAGCTACGAGCAGTACTTC. The full variable domain, rest sourced from reference TRBV7-8 and TRBJ2-7, is GAGVSQSPRYKVAKRGQDVALRCDPISGHVSLFWYQQALGQGPEFLTYFQNEAQLDKSGLPSDRFFAERPEGSVSTLKIQRTQQEDSAVYLCASSLEVASYEQYFGPGTRLTVT.

V is TRBV14 and J is TRBJ1-2; D is ambiguous. Germline CDR1 and CDR2: SGHDN and FVKESK. The CDR3 runs 15 residues. Trimming removed 0 bases from V and 8 bases from J, with 16 bases in between. The CDR3 spells CASSQDSSPTRGYTF. The CDR3 region has the DNA TGTGCCAGCAGCCAAGATAGCAGTCCCACCCGGGGCTACACCTTC.

This clonotype has just a few counts. The V gene is TRBV5-1, the J gene TRBJ1-1; D not resolved. Trimming left V 7 bases short and J 1 base short, with 17 bases between. This CDR3 is 15 amino acids long. Germline CDR1 reads SGHRS; CDR2 reads YFSETQ. CDR3 nucleotide sequence: TGCGCCAGCGCCTCGGGAGATGTAACGAACACTGAAGCTTTCTTT. Amino acid sequence: CASASGDVTNTEAFF.

Concerning this clonotype itself: This may come from a read error, since a much larger clone is one base off. The chain uses TRBV25-1 and TRBJ2-5; D unclear. Trimming removed 7 bases at V and 1 base at J, with 13 bases between. The CDR3 spans 14 residues. CDR1 is MGHDK, CDR2 SYGVNS, per germline. CDR3 sequence: CASKGSWIQETQYF. For the CDR3, the DNA is TGTGCCAGCAAAGGTAGCTGGATCCAAGAGACCCAGTACTTC.

This clonotype occurred many times. The V gene is TRBV20-1, the J gene TRBJ2-2, with 9 bases identical to TRBD1. This CDR3 is 16 amino acids long. CDR1 is DFQATT, CDR2 SNEGSKA, per germline (reference sequence). After removal of 4 bases from V and 6 bases from J, the junction contained 12 bases not matched to a gene. The DNA for the CDR3 is TGCAGTGCTACCAAGACCGGGACAGGGCTTTCCGGGGAGCTGTTTTTT. This translates into CSATKTGTGLSGELFF.

The table lists this clonotype with many counts. This rearrangement joins TRBV10-1 to TRBJ2-1; 10 nucleotides align to TRBD1. Unmatched junction bases numbered 20, after V lost 6 bases and J lost 6 bases. This CDR3 comprises 19 residues. The germline V gene encodes CDR1 WNHNN and CDR2 SYGVQD (reference sequence). The chain's CDR3 is CASSSVILGQGKFGNEQFF. For the CDR3, the DNA is TGCGCCAGCAGCTCCGTCATTTTGGGACAGGGGAAATTTGGCAATGAGCAGTTCTTC.

This clonotype was seen many times. The V call is TRBV12-3 or TRBV12-4, the J call TRBJ1-1; 7 bases match TRBD1. The CDR3 sequence is 14 residues long. J was trimmed by 4 bases and V by 6 bases; bases with no gene match: 8. The CDR3 is CASSHQRGRTEAFF. The CDR3 DNA reads as TGTGCCAGCAGCCATCAAAGGGGGCGCACTGAAGCTTTCTTT.

V is TRBV7-2 and J is TRBJ1-2; D is ambiguous. Germline-derived CDR1 and CDR2 are SGHTA and FQGNSA. V shed 3 bases and J shed 8 bases, with 16 bases lying between them. The CDR3 contains 14 residues. CDR3 in DNA: TGTGCCAGCAGCTTTGACGGTACTCCGGGGGGCTACACCTTC. It codes for CASSFDGTPGGYTF.

This clonotype has only a few counts. The chain carries TRBV18 and TRBJ2-3; D call uncertain. V was clipped by 3 bases and J by 2 bases, with 9 bases between them. The CDR3 runs 14 residues. Germline CDR1 reads KGHSH; CDR2 reads LQKENI. CDR3 region: CASSPTLNTDTQYF. The CDR3 nucleotides are TGTGCCAGCTCACCGACGCTGAACACAGATACGCAGTATTTT. Looking up the rest from reference TRBV18 and TRBJ2-3 gives the full variable domain: NAGVMQNPRHLVRRRGQEARLRCSPMKGHSHVYWYRQLPEEGLKFMVYLQKENIIDESGMPKERFSAEFPKEGPSILRIQQVVRGDSAAYFCASSPTLNTDTQYFGPGTRLTVL.

V gene TRBV6-2 or TRBV6-3 combines with J gene TRBJ2-7, with D maybe TRBD1 (5 bases). Germline V CDR1 and CDR2: MNHEY, SVGEGT. This CDR3 spans 15 amino acids. V gave up 6 bases and J gave up 2 bases, with 17 bases separating them. The DNA for the CDR3 is TGTGCCAGCAGACTGGTGAAGGGGCTCACCTACGAGCAGTACTTC. This translates into CASRLVKGLTYEQYF.

The V call is TRBV20-1, the J call TRBJ2-1; 8 bases fit TRBD1. CDR3 size: 14 residues. In germline, CDR1 is DFQATT, CDR2 SNEGSKA (reference sequence). The ends lost 6 bases at V and 4 bases at J; junction bases unmatched: 8. CDR3 sequence reads: CSAPVGTGYNEQFF. CDR3 nucleotide sequence: TGCAGTGCCCCGGTCGGGACAGGATACAATGAGCAGTTCTTC.